This TCR beta chain was found in a study of T cell responses to AZD1222 COVID-19 vaccine. As for this clone: Its cognate antigen is unknown.

Study observations and caveats: At baseline, just 5 or 6 AZD1222 recipients tested seropositive. The study reported that nearly half of spike-specific TCRs target unmutated variant regions. Spike as a whole was targeted by vaccine-associated CD4 TCRs, dominant at 160-218 and 743-854.

The repertoire was sequenced with immunoSEQ multiplex PCR; TCRdb's copy has only in-frame clones and lacks some. Of 80,000 or so clones listed, roughly nine tenths are singletons. V was cut by 3 bases and J by 5 bases, with 11 bases left in between. This CDR3 spans 13 amino acids. The rearrangement joins TRBV12-3 or TRBV12-4 to TRBJ2-7; the D is unclear. The sample was peripheral blood, taken on day 0 of AZD1222 vaccination. This sequence originates from an adult in good health. The CDR3 loop reads CASSFLGVNEQYF. The CDR3 region has the DNA TGTGCCAGCAGTTTCCTCGGCGTGAACGAGCAGTACTTC.